A single sample is the source of the 9 T cell receptor beta chains below, sequenced in a study of T cells expressing NK-cell markers (dated by TCRdb to 2018 to 2021). Library method: 5' RACE. Sequencing used an Illumina HiSeq 2000. The reads were reprocessed in TCRdb, with one entry per CDR3 protein sequence and no accompanying DNA. For this sample, the table gives some 190,000 distinct CDR3 sequences. The ten largest clonotypes hold 20% of the sample. The sample comprised blood T cells: a sorted CD56 or NKG2C T cell subset, CD4+ or CD8+ T cells, or bulk PBMC T cells (not recorded which). The receptors come from a man aged 18 to 69 in good health.

J is TRBJ2-5 and V is TRBV29-1; TCRdb designates TRBD1, a call that cannot be tested without DNA. Germline V gene data show CDR1 as SQVTM and CDR2 as ANQGSEA. CDR3 length: 13 amino acids. CDR3 region: CSVPFRVGETQYF.

The chain links TRBV10-3 to TRBJ2-7; TCRdb's D call of TRBD1 is untestable without DNA. From germline, CDR1 is ENHRY and CDR2 SYGVKD. CDR3 length: 15 amino acids. CDR3 in amino acids: CAISDVGGTGYEQYF.

The chain employs TRBV5-4 and TRBJ1-1; TCRdb picks TRBD1, but there is no DNA to check that call. The germline V gene encodes CDR1 SGHNT and CDR2 YYREEE (reference sequence). The CDR3 length is 15 residues. The CDR3 here is CASSLGTGAFTEAFF.

The gene calls are TRBV12-3 or TRBV12-4 and TRBJ2-3; TCRdb designates TRBD2, a call that cannot be tested without DNA. The CDR3 has 17 residues. The CDR3: CASSPGLAGGPADTQYF.

The chain uses TRBV6-2 or TRBV6-3 and TRBJ2-7; no DNA is available, so the TRBD2 call from TCRdb remains unchecked. This CDR3 is built from 15 residues. The germline V gene has CDR1 MNHEY and CDR2 SVGEGT. The CDR3: CASNQLAGGLYEQYF.

This sequence joins TRBV12-3 or TRBV12-4 and TRBJ1-1. The CDR3 is made up of 14 amino acids. CDR3 sequence: CASRNGQLNTEAFF.

This chain links TRBV7-9 with TRBJ1-2. This CDR3 has 14 residues. In germline, CDR1 is SEHNR, CDR2 FQNEAQ (reference sequence). CDR3 sequence: CASSYTGRRTGYTF.

The V call is TRBV27, the J call TRBJ2-7; TCRdb reports TRBD1, a call that lacks DNA to check it against. Germline V gives CDR1 MNHEY, CDR2 SMNVEV (reference sequence). The CDR3 totals 14 residues. This chain's CDR3 is CASRSGQGNGEQYF.

The J gene is TRBJ2-1, the V gene TRBV7-9. This CDR3 has 16 residues. Germline V lookup: CDR1 SEHNR, CDR2 FQNEAQ (reference sequence). Here the CDR3 reads CASRYHTGSSYNEQFF.